The 8 T cell receptor beta chains listed next were all sequenced from one sample in a study of neurological immune-mediated disorders. One entry per CDR3 protein results from TCRdb running MiXCR on the 5' RACE reads. The table includes just under 60,000 distinct CDR3 sequences, under 4.5% detected once. The specimen sequenced was PBMCs. The receptors were sampled from a woman aged 30 to 39 with multiple sclerosis.

This clonotype has ten or more counts. This chain joins TRBV5-6 and TRBJ2-5, with unresolved D. V was shortened by 4 bases and J by 5 bases, with 12 bases between the two germline ends. The germline V gene encodes CDR1 SGHDT and CDR2 YYEEEE. The CDR3 runs 13 residues. The CDR3 loop is CASSPQRVETQYF. CDR3 DNA: TGTGCCAGCAGCCCCCAAAGGGTTGAGACCCAGTACTTC. The complete variable domain, with remaining parts taken from reference TRBV5-6 and TRBJ2-5, reads DAGVTQSPTHLIKTRGQQVTLRCSPKSGHDTVSWYQQALGQGPQFIFQYYEEEERQRGNFPDRFSGHQFPNYSSELNVNALLLGDSALYLCASSPQRVETQYFGPGTRLLVL.

In this sample, this clonotype turned up many times. The rearrangement links TRBV7-9 to TRBJ2-1, with D unclear. The germline V gene encodes CDR1 SEHNR and CDR2 FQNEAQ (reference sequence). V lost 1 base and J lost 5, with 9 bases in between. The CDR3 extends over 14 amino acids. The CDR3 DNA reads as TGTGCCAGCAGCTTAGTGAACCTGGACAATGAGCAGTTCTTC. Its translation is CASSLVNLDNEQFF.

This rearrangement joins TRBV10-3 to TRBJ2-7; D perhaps matches TRBD2 (6 bases). Deletions cut 4 bases from V and 2 bases from J, with 12 bases between. This CDR3 is 14 amino acids long. Looked up from germline, CDR1 is ENHRY and CDR2 is SYGVKD. The CDR3 region is CAISVGGQTYEQYF. CDR3 nucleotide sequence: TGTGCCATCAGTGTCGGAGGGCAGACCTACGAGCAGTACTTC.

This clonotype showed up many times. The J gene is TRBJ1-2, the V gene TRBV7-2, with D tentatively TRBD1 (5 bases). This CDR3 has 14 residues. The germline V gene encodes CDR1 SGHTA and CDR2 FQGNSA. The V end was cut by 5 bases, the J end by 2 bases, with 12 bases between. The CDR3 DNA sequence: TGTGCCAGCAGCGGCCGGGGGGGGAACTATGGCTACACCTTC. Translation: CASSGRGGNYGYTF.

This clonotype was recorded at least ten times. The V call is TRBV5-1, the J call TRBJ1-1, with 7 bases matching TRBD1. V gave up 0 bases and J gave up 3 bases; unmatched junction bases: 2. This CDR3 has 14 residues. CDR1 and CDR2 (germline): SGHRS, YFSETQ. The CDR3 reads CASSLGGQYTEAFF. The CDR3 DNA reads as TGCGCCAGCAGCTTGGGGGGACAGTACACTGAAGCTTTCTTT.

This clonotype qualifies as medium-sized. V and J are TRBV20-1 and TRBJ2-7; D is perhaps TRBD2 (6 bases). Trimming cost V 5 bases and J 3 bases, with 23 bases left between them. This CDR3 region has 16 residues. The germline gives CDR1 DFQATT, CDR2 SNEGSKA (reference sequence). The CDR3 DNA reads TGCAGTGCTCCCACCCTTAATGGCCGGCGGGGCTACGAGCAGTACTTC. Encoded protein: CSAPTLNGRRGYEQYF.

V usage is TRBV28 and J usage is TRBJ2-7; no clear D. The germline gives CDR1 MDHEN, CDR2 SYDVKM. V lost 10 bases and J 3 bases, leaving 13 bases between the germline ends. The length of the CDR3 is 12 residues. CDR3 bases: TGTGCCACCAAGGTGCGCTACTACGAGCAGTACTTC. It codes for CATKVRYYEQYF.

This clonotype was seen repeatedly, ten times or more. The rearrangement links TRBV12-3 or TRBV12-4 to TRBJ1-5; D may be TRBD1 (5 bases). The CDR3 has 14 residues. The V and J ends lost 3 bases and 4 bases respectively, with 10 bases between them. CDR3 sequence (DNA): TGTGCCAGCAGTTTTGGGGCAGGGAATCAGCCCCAGCATTTT. Translated: CASSFGAGNQPQHF.